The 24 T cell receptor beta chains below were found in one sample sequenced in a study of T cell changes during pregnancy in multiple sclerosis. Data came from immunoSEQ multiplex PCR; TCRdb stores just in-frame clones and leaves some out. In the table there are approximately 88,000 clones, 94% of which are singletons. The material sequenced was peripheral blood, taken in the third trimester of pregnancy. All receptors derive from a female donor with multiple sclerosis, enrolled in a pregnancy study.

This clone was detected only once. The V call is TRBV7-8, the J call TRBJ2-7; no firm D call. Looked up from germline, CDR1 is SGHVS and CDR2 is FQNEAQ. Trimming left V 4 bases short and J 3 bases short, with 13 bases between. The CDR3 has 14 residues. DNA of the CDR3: TGTGCCAGCAGCTCGAGGAGACCGAGCTACGAGCAGTACTTC. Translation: CASSSRRPSYEQYF.

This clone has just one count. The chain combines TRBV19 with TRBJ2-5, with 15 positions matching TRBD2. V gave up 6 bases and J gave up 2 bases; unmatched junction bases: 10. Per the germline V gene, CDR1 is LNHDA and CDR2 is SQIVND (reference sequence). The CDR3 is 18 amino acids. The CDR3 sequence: CASSTWGTSGRRQETQYF. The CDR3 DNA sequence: TGTGCCAGTAGCACTTGGGGGACTAGCGGGAGGCGGCAAGAGACCCAGTACTTC.

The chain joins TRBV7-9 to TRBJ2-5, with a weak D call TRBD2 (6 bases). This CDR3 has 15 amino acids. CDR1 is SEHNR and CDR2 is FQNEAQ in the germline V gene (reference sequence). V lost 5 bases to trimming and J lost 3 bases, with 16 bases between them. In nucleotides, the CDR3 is TGTGCCAGCAGCCCCCAGGCCCCGGGGGAAGAGACCCAGTACTTC. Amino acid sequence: CASSPQAPGEETQYF.

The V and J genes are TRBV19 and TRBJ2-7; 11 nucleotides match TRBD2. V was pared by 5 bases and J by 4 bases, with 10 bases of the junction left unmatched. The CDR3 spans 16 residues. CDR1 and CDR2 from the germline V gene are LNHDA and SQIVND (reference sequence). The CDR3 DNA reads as TGTGCCAGTAGTCCGTTGGATAGCGGGAGGGTGTACGAGCAGTACTTC. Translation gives CASSPLDSGRVYEQYF.

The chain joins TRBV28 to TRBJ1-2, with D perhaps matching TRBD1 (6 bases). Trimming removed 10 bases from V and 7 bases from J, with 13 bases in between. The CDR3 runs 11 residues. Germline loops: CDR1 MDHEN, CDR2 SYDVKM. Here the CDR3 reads CATTGMAGYTF. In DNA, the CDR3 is TGTGCCACCACAGGGATGGCTGGCTACACCTTC.

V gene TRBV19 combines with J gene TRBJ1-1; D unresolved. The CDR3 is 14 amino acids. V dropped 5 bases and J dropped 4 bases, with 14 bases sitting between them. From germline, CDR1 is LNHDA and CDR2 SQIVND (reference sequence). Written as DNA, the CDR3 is TGTGCCAGTAGTTATCCGGGATCGGCCACTGAAGCTTTCTTT. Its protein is CASSYPGSATEAFF. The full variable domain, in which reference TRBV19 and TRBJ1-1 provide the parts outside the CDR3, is DGGITQSPKYLFRKEGQNVTLSCEQNLNHDAMYWYRQDPGQGLRLIYYSQIVNDFQKGDIAEGYSVSREKKESFPLTVTSAQKNPTAFYLCASSYPGSATEAFFGQGTRLTVV.

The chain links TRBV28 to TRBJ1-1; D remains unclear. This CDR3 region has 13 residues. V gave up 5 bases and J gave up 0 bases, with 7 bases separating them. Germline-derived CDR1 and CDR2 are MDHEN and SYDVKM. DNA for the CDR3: TGTGCCAGCAGTCCGAGGGTGAACACTGAAGCTTTCTTT. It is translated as CASSPRVNTEAFF. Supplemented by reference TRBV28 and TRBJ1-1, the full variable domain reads DVKVTQSSRYLVKRTGEKVFLECVQDMDHENMFWYRQDPGLGLRLIYFSYDVKMKEKGDIPEGYSVSREKKERFSLILESASTNQTSMYLCASSPRVNTEAFFGQGTRLTVV.

CDR3: CASSAHLLAGPGELFF. CDR3 in DNA: TGTGCCAGCAGTGCCCATCTACTAGCGGGACCCGGGGAGCTGTTTTTT. This chain joins TRBV6-4 and TRBJ2-2, with 10 bases fitting TRBD2. With 4 bases clipped from V and 6 bases from J, the junction kept 8 bases outside the gene matches. Germline loops: CDR1 MRHNA, CDR2 SNTAGT. The CDR3 spans 16 residues.

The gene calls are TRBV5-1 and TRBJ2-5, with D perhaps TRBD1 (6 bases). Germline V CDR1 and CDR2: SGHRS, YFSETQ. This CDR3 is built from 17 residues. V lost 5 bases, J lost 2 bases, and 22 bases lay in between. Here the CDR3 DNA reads TGCGCCAGCAGAGGGAGTAGAGACAGGAGGAGTCAAGAGACCCAGTACTTC. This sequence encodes CASRGSRDRRSQETQYF.

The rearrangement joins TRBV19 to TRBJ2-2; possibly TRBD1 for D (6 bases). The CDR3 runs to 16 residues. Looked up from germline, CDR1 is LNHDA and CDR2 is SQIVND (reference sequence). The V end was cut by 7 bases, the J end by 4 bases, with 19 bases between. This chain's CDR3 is CASKTGTLTTTGELFF. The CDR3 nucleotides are TGTGCCAGTAAGACAGGTACCCTGACGACCACCGGGGAGCTGTTTTTT. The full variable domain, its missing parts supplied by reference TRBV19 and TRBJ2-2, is DGGITQSPKYLFRKEGQNVTLSCEQNLNHDAMYWYRQDPGQGLRLIYYSQIVNDFQKGDIAEGYSVSREKKESFPLTVTSAQKNPTAFYLCASKTGTLTTTGELFFGEGSRLTVL.

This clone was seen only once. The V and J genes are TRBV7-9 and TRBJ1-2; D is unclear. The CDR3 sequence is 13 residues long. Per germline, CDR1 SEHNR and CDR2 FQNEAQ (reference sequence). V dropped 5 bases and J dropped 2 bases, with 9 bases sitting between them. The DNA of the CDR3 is TGTGCCAGCAGCCCGGCGGGGAACTATGGCTACACCTTC. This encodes CASSPAGNYGYTF.

The CDR3 loop reads CAWSGGTATYNEQFF. The CDR3 coding sequence is TGTGCCTGGAGTGGGGGGACAGCTACCTACAATGAGCAGTTCTTC. The V gene is TRBV30, the J gene TRBJ2-1; 7 bases are a match to TRBD1. CDR1 and CDR2 from the germline V gene are GTSNPN and SVGIG (reference sequence). This CDR3 region has 15 residues. Trimming took 1 base from V and 2 from J; bases not matched to a gene: 5.

The CDR3, as DNA: TGCAGCGTCCAAAGCCCGTACCAAGAGACCCAGTACTTC. Translating it yields CSVQSPYQETQYF. The chain combines TRBV29-1 with TRBJ2-5, with D hard to call. V lost 6 bases, J lost 0 bases, and 11 bases lay in between. The CDR3 sequence is 13 residues long. Germline loops: CDR1 SQVTM, CDR2 ANQGSEA.

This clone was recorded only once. DNA of the CDR3: TGTGCCAGCAGTTTCGGGATGCCAGATACGCAGTATTTT. Encoded protein: CASSFGMPDTQYF. V is TRBV7-6 and J is TRBJ2-3, with D tentatively TRBD2 (5 bases). This CDR3 contains 13 residues. Germline V lookup: CDR1 SGHVS, CDR2 FNYEAQ. V shed 6 bases and J shed 4 bases, with 11 bases lying between them.

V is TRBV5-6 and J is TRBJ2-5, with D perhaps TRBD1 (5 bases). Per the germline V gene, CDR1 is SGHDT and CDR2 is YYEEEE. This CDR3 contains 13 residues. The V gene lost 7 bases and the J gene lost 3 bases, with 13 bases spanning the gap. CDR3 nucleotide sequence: TGTGCCAGCCACAGGCTCACCGAAGAGACCCAGTACTTC. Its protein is CASHRLTEETQYF.

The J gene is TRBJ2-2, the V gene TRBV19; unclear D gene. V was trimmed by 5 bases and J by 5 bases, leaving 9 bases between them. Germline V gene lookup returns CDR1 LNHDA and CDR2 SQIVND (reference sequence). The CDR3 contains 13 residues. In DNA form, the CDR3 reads TGTGCCAGTAGTCGTGAGCTAACCGGGGAGCTGTTTTTT. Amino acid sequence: CASSRELTGELFF.

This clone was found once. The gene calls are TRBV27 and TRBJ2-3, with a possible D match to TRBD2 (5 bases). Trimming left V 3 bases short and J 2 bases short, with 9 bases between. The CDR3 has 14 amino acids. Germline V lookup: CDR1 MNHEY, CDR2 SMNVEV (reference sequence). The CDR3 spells CASSLDFLTDTQYF. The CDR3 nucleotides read TGTGCCAGCAGTTTGGACTTCCTCACAGATACGCAGTATTTT.

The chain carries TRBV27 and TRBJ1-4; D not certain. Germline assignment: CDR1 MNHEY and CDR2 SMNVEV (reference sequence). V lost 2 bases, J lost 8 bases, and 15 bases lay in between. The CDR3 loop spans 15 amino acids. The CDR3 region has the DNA TGTGCCAGCAGTTTACTAGGAGGGCTGGCCGAAAAACTGTTTTTT. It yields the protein CASSLLGGLAEKLFF.

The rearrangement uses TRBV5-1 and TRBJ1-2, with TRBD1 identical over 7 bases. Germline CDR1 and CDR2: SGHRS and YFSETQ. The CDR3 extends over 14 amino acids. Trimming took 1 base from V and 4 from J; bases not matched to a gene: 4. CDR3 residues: CASSLIGGSYGYTF. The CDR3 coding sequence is TGCGCCAGCAGCTTGATAGGGGGCTCCTATGGCTACACCTTC. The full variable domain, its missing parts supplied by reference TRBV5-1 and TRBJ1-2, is KAGVTQTPRYLIKTRGQQVTLSCSPISGHRSVSWYQQTPGQGLQFLFEYFSETQRNKGNFPGRFSGRQFSNSRSEMNVSTLELGDSALYLCASSLIGGSYGYTFGSGTRLTVV.

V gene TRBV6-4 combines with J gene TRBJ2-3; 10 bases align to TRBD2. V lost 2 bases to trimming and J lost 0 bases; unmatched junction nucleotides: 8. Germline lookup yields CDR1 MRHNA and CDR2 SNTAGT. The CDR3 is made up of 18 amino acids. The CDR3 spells CASSDPAGLAMSTDTQYF. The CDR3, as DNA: TGTGCCAGCAGTGACCCTGCGGGACTAGCGATGAGCACAGATACGCAGTATTTT.

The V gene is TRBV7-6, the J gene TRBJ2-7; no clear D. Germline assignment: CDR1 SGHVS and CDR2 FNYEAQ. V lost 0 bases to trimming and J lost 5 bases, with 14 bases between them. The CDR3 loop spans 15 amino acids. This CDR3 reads CASSLAKAGYHEQYF. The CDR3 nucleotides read TGTGCCAGCAGCTTAGCGAAGGCAGGTTATCACGAGCAGTACTTC.

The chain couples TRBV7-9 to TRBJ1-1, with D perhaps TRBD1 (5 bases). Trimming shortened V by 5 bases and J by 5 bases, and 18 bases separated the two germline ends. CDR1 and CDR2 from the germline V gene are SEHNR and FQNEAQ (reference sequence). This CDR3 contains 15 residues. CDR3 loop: CASSMSVGGGTEAFF. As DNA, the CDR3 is TGTGCCAGCAGCATGTCCGTTGGGGGGGGGACTGAAGCTTTCTTT.

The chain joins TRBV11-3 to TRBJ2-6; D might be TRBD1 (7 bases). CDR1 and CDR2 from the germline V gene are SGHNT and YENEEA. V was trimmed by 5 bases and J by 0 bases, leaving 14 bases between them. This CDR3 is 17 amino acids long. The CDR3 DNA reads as TGTGCCAGCAGCGGGCGGGACAGCCACTCTGGGGCCAACGTCCTGACTTTC. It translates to CASSGRDSHSGANVLTF.

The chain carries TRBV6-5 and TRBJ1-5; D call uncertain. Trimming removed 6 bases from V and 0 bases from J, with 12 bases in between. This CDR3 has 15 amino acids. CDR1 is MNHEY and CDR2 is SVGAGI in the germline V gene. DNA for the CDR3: TGTGCCAGCAGACTAATCGCGTTTAGCAATCAGCCCCAGCATTTT. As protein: CASRLIAFSNQPQHF.